This entry lists 9 T cell receptor beta chains sequenced from one sample in a study of T cell repertoires in cytomegalovirus infection. TCRdb re-called the reads through MiXCR, storing one row per CDR3 protein. Among 100,000 to 150,000 distinct CDR3 sequences listed, roughly a quarter were seen once. No antigen has been identified for these receptors. The sample consisted of PBMCs, sequenced either directly or after in vitro stimulation (not recorded which). All receptors derive from a human donor in good health (CMV status not recorded). Some clones in this sample may be carry-over from other donors' samples.

The rearrangement joins TRBV7-2 to TRBJ1-2; maybe TRBD1 (5 bases). The CDR3 loop spans 13 amino acids. Germline values: CDR1 SGHTA, CDR2 FQGNSA. The V end was cut by 7 bases, the J end by 6 bases, with 15 bases between. The CDR3 sequence is CASTLPGGNGYTF. Here the CDR3 DNA reads TGTGCCAGCACCCTACCCGGGGGGAATGGCTACACCTTC.

Worth noting for this clonotype: The junction departs from the called germline gene at one end, perhaps through a read error. CDR3 coding DNA: TGTGCGAGCAGTGTTTACCTGGGGGGGAGAAAGTTCTTC. Its protein is CASSVYLGGRKFF. The rearrangement links TRBV27 to TRBJ2-1; 7 nucleotides agree with TRBD2. The CDR3 has 13 amino acids. Germline CDR1 MNHEY, CDR2 SMNVEV (reference sequence).

The rearrangement uses TRBV6-1 and TRBJ1-5; D is uncertain. The CDR3 is 14 amino acids. V was shortened by 1 base and J by 0 bases, with 4 bases between the two germline ends. Looked up from germline, CDR1 is MNHNS and CDR2 is SASEGT. CDR3: CASSEGRSNQPQHF. DNA for the CDR3: TGTGCCAGCAGTGAAGGGCGTAGCAATCAGCCCCAGCATTTT.

This chain uses TRBV27 with TRBJ2-3, with 15 bases lining up with TRBD2. The CDR3 is 21 amino acids. Trimming removed 0 bases from V and 0 bases from J; junction bases left unmatched: 10. Germline lookup yields CDR1 MNHEY and CDR2 SMNVEV (reference sequence). The DNA for the CDR3 is TGTGCCAGCAGTTTATCCCCCGGGACTAGCGGGAGGTATTCTAGCACAGATACGCAGTATTTT. The encoded protein is CASSLSPGTSGRYSSTDTQYF.

Only a few counts were recorded for this clonotype. The V and J genes are TRBV5-4 and TRBJ2-3, with 15 bases fitting TRBD2. V dropped 2 bases and J dropped 4; count of bases not matched to a gene: 11. In germline, CDR1 is SGHNT, CDR2 YYREEE (reference sequence). This CDR3 contains 19 residues. The CDR3 sequence is CASSFPGLAGGSSADTQYF. Here the CDR3 DNA reads TGTGCCAGCAGCTTCCCGGGACTAGCGGGAGGATCATCGGCAGATACGCAGTATTTT.

This clonotype was seen many times. This rearrangement joins TRBV4-1 to TRBJ1-1; the match to TRBD1 covers 8 bases. This CDR3 spans 15 amino acids. The V segment lost 4 bases and the J segment 8 bases; nucleotides outside the gene matches: 12. Germline CDR1 is MGHRA and CDR2 is YSYEKL. CDR3 DNA sequence: TGCGCCAGCAGCCGGGAAGGACAGGGTGGCGGGGAAGCTTTCTTT. This gives the protein CASSREGQGGGEAFF.

The chain employs TRBV2 and TRBJ1-3; D gene unclear. Germline lookup yields CDR1 SNHLY and CDR2 FYNNEI. Trimming cost V 1 base and J 1 base, with 5 bases left between them. The CDR3 is 14 amino acids. This CDR3 is CASSEVGSGNTIYF. Here the CDR3 DNA reads TGTGCCAGCAGTGAAGTAGGGTCTGGAAACACCATATATTTT.

The genes are TRBV12-3 or TRBV12-4 and TRBJ2-1; 7 nucleotides line up with TRBD2. V shed 2 bases, J shed 0 bases, and the junction held 7 bases outside the gene matches. The CDR3 consists of 17 residues. As DNA, the CDR3 is TGTGCCAGCAGTTTAACCATGACTAGCAGCTCCTACAATGAGCAGTTCTTC. This sequence encodes CASSLTMTSSSYNEQFF.

This clonotype was observed a handful of times. This sequence joins TRBV6-2 or TRBV6-3 and TRBJ2-1, with D possibly matching TRBD1 (5 bases). V shed 7 bases and J shed 5 bases, with 18 bases lying between them. Germline values: CDR1 MNHEY, CDR2 SVGEGT. The CDR3 consists of 15 residues. The CDR3 loop is CASTIRVEPNNEQFF. The CDR3 DNA reads as TGTGCCAGCACCATCAGGGTGGAACCAAACAATGAGCAGTTCTTC.